Listed below are T cell receptor beta chains from one sample, sequenced in a study of blood T cells in healthy people across ages. TCRdb reanalysed the 5' RACE reads using MiXCR and keeps one entry per CDR3 protein. The table records 710,000 or so distinct CDR3 sequences, approximately 21% of them present only once. Sequenced sample: blood. These receptors were taken from a man between 65 and 79 years old in good health. CDR3s include the opening cysteine and the closing phenylalanine or tryptophan. The order of the fields is CDR3 protein, CDR3 DNA, V gene, D gene, J gene, clone size. D genes are given only for firm matches. Size is omitted from some rows. Given values are once, few, many or a class for expanded clones.

CDR3: CASPPQILNQPQHF
DNA: TGTGCCAGCCCACCGCAGATCCTCAATCAGCCCCAGCATTTT
V: TRBV27
D: .
J: TRBJ1-5
size: few

CDR3: CASSGPGGWTGELFF
DNA: TGTGCCAGCAGCGGACCAGGGGGCTGGACCGGGGAGCTGTTTTTT
V: TRBV7-9
D: TRBD1
J: TRBJ2-2
size: .

CDR3: CASSPFTGQNTEAFF
DNA: TGCGCCAGCAGCCCATTCACGGGGCAGAACACTGAAGCTTTCTTT
V: TRBV5-1
D: .
J: TRBJ1-1
size: few

CDR3: CASSRNLAGGTDTQYF
DNA: TGCGCCAGCAGCCGAAATCTAGCGGGGGGCACAGATACGCAGTATTTT
V: TRBV5-1
D: TRBD2
J: TRBJ2-3
size: .

CDR3: CASSLIDSNQPQHF
DNA: TGTGCCAGCTCGCTGATAGATAGCAATCAGCCCCAGCATTTT
V: TRBV18
D: .
J: TRBJ1-5
size: few

CDR3: CASTYGGGSRTGELFF
DNA: TGTGCCAGCACCTATGGGGGCGGGAGTCGGACCGGGGAGCTGTTTTTT
V: TRBV6-1
D: .
J: TRBJ2-2
size: few

CDR3: CASSLSGGPIYGYTF
DNA: TGTGCCAGCAGCTTATCAGGGGGACCCATCTATGGCTACACCTTC
V: TRBV7-9
D: TRBD1
J: TRBJ1-2
size: .

CDR3: CASSEPPGGTDTQYF
DNA: TGTGCCAGCAGTGAACCCCCAGGGGGGACAGATACGCAGTATTTT
V: TRBV6-1
D: .
J: TRBJ2-3
size: .

CDR3: CASSLGRDSSEQYF
DNA: TGCGCCAGCAGCTTGGGTCGGGATAGTAGCGAGCAGTACTTC
V: TRBV5-1
D: .
J: TRBJ2-7
size: .

CDR3: CASSPRFGLEAFF
DNA: TGTGCCAGCAGCCCGAGGTTCGGCTTAGAGGCTTTCTTT
V: TRBV7-6
D: .
J: TRBJ1-1
size: .

CDR3: CASKFFGGLEKLFF
DNA: TGTGCCAGCAAATTCTTTGGGGGGCTGGAAAAACTGTTTTTT
V: TRBV6-1
D: .
J: TRBJ1-4
size: few

CDR3: CSARAVNYGYTF
DNA: TGCAGTGCTAGAGCTGTTAACTATGGCTACACCTTC
V: TRBV20-1
D: .
J: TRBJ1-2
size: .

CDR3: CASSPTSPSFSSYNEQFF
DNA: TGTGCCAGCAGTCCGACTAGTCCGTCATTTTCATCCTACAATGAGCAGTTCTTC
V: TRBV12-3/TRBV12-4
D: .
J: TRBJ2-1
size: .

CDR3: CASSGGGGSTEAFF
DNA: TGCGCCAGCAGTGGGGGGGGTGGGAGCACTGAAGCTTTCTTT
V: TRBV10-2
D: .
J: TRBJ1-1
size: few

CDR3: CASSLLPSTDTQYF
DNA: TGTGCCAGCAGCTTACTTCCTTCGACTGATACGCAGTATTTT
V: TRBV7-9
D: .
J: TRBJ2-3
size: .

CDR3: CASSPVHFSGQTAYEQYF
DNA: TGTGCCAGCAGCCCAGTCCATTTTTCGGGACAGACAGCCTACGAGCAGTACTTC
V: TRBV28
D: TRBD1
J: TRBJ2-7
size: many

CDR3: CASSLESQGIADTQYF
DNA: TGCGCCAGCAGCTTGGAGTCGCAGGGTATCGCAGATACGCAGTATTTT
V: TRBV5-1
D: .
J: TRBJ2-3
size: .

CDR3: CASSLSGGGDKETQYF
DNA: TGTGCCAGCAGTTTATCTGGCGGGGGGGATAAAGAGACCCAGTACTTC
V: TRBV28
D: TRBD2
J: TRBJ2-5
size: .

CDR3: CASSLAGLVRGNEQFF
DNA: TGCGCCAGCAGCTTGGCCGGGCTAGTTCGAGGCAATGAGCAGTTCTTC
V: TRBV5-1
D: .
J: TRBJ2-1
size: few

CDR3: CSVEDRTSGLYQETQYF
DNA: TGCAGCGTTGAAGATCGAACTAGCGGGCTGTACCAAGAGACCCAGTACTTC
V: TRBV29-1
D: TRBD2
J: TRBJ2-5
size: few

CDR3: CATSDSPYF
DNA: TGTGCCACCAGTGATTCTCCTTACTTC
V: TRBV24-1
D: .
J: TRBJ2-4
size: few

CDR3: CASSQDRSGSYNEQFF
DNA: TGCGCCAGCAGCCAAGATCGTAGCGGTAGCTACAATGAGCAGTTCTTC
V: TRBV4-1
D: .
J: TRBJ2-1
size: .